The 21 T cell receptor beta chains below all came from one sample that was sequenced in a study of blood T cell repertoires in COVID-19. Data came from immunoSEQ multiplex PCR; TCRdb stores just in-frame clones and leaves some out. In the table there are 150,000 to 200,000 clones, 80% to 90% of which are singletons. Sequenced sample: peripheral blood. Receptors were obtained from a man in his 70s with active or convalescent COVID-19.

The chain's CDR3 is CASGASGSYEQYF. The CDR3 DNA reads TGTGCCTCGGGGGCTAGCGGGAGTTACGAGCAGTACTTC. V usage is TRBV2 and J usage is TRBJ2-7; TRBD2 matches 10 bases. V gave up 11 bases and J gave up 4 bases; unmatched junction bases: 8. Per the germline V gene, CDR1 is SNHLY and CDR2 is FYNNEI. The CDR3 spans 13 residues.

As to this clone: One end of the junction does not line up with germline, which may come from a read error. The CDR3 bases are TGTGCTAGCAGTCCGGGACTAGCGACATTCAATGAGCAGTTCTTC. Protein: CASSPGLATFNEQFF. The gene calls are TRBV7-7 and TRBJ2-1, with TRBD2 matching 10 bases. From germline, CDR1 is SSHAT and CDR2 FNYEAQ (reference sequence). The CDR3 runs to 15 residues.

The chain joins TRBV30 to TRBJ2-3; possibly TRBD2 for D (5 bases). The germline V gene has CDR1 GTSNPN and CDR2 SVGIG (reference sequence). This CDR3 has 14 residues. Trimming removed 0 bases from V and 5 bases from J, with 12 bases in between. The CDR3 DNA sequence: TGTGCCTGGAGTGTCGGAGGTGGAGTAGATACGCAGTATTTT. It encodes CAWSVGGGVDTQYF.

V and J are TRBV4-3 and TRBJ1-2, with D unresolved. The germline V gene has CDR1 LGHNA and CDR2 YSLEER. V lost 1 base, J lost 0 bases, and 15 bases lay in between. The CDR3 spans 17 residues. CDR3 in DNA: TGCGCCAGCAGCCAAGTACTGGAGACGGCTCCTAACTATGGCTACACCTTC. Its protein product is CASSQVLETAPNYGYTF.

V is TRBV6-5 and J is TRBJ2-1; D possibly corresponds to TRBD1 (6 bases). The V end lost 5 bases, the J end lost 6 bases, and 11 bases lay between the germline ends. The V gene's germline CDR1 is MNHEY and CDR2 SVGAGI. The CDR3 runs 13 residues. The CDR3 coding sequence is TGTGCCAGCAGTACTCAACAGGGCAATGAGCAGTTCTTC. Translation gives CASSTQQGNEQFF.

CDR3 bases: TGCAGCGTTGTTAGGGCGGGAGGGGGCACAGATACGCAGTATTTT. Residues: CSVVRAGGGTDTQYF. The chain recombines TRBV29-1 with TRBJ2-3, with TRBD2 matching over 9 bases. Germline CDR1 and CDR2: SQVTM and ANQGSEA. Trimming cost V 4 bases and J 1 base; bases outside gene matches: 6. The length of the CDR3 is 15 residues.

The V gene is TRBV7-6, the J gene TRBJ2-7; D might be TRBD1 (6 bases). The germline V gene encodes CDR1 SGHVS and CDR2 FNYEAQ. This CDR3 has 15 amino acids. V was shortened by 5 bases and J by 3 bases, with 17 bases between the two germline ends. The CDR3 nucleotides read TGTGCCAGCAGCCCAGAGGGGGACGCCAACTACGAGCAGTACTTC. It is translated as CASSPEGDANYEQYF.

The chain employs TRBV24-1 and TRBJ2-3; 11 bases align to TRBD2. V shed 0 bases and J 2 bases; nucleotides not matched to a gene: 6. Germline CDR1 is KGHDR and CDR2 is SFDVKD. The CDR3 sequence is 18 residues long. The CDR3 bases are TGTGCCACCAGTGATTTGCAGCTTAGCGGGAGGGCCACAGATACGCAGTATTTT. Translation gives CATSDLQLSGRATDTQYF.

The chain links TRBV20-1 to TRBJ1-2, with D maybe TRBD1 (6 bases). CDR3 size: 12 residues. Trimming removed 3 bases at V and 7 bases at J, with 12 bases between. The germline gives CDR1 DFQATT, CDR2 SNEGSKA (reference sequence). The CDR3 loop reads CSASRGGGGYTF. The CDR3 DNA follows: TGCAGTGCTAGTAGAGGGGGGGGTGGCTACACCTTC.

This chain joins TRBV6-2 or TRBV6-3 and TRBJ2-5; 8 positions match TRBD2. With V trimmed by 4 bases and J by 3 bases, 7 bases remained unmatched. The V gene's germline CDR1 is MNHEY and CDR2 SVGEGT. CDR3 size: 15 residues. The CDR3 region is CASSSRGAGEETQYF. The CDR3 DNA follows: TGTGCCAGCAGTTCCCGTGGAGCGGGGGAAGAGACCCAGTACTTC.

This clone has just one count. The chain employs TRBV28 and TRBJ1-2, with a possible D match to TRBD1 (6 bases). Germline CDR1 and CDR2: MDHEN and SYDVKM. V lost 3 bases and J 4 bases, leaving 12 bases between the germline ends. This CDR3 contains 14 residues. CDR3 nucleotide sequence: TGTGCCAGCAGTTTGGGCGGCAGGGGCTATGGCTACACCTTC. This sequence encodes CASSLGGRGYGYTF.

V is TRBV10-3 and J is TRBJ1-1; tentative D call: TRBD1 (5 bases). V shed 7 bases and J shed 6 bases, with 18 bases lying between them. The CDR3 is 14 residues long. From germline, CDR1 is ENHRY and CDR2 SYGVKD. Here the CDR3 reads CAITTQLGGAEAFF. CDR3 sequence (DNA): TGTGCCATCACCACCCAATTGGGGGGGGCTGAAGCTTTCTTT.

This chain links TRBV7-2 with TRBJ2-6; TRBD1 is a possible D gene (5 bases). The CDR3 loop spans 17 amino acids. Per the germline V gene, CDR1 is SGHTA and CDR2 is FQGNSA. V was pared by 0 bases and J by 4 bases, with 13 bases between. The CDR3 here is CASSLALGVWGANVLTF. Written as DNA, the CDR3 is TGTGCCAGCAGCTTAGCGTTAGGGGTATGGGGGGCCAACGTCCTGACTTTC.

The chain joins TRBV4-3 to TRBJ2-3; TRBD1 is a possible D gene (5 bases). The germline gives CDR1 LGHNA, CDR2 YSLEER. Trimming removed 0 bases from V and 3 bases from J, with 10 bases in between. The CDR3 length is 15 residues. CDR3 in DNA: TGCGCCAGCAGCCAAGACAGGGTGAAAACAGATACGCAGTATTTT. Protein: CASSQDRVKTDTQYF.

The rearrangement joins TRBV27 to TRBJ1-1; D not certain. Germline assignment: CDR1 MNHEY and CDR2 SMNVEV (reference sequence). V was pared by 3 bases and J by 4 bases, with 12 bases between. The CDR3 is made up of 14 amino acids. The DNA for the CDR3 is TGTGCCAGCAGTTTCCAAGCGGGGAGCACTGAAGCTTTCTTT. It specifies CASSFQAGSTEAFF.

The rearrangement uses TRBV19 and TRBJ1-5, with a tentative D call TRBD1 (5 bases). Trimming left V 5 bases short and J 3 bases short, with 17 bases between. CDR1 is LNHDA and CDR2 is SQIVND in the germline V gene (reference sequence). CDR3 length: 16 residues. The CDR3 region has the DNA TGTGCCAGTAGTCGTGGGGCGCAGCCTTCCAATCAGCCCCAGCATTTT. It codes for CASSRGAQPSNQPQHF.

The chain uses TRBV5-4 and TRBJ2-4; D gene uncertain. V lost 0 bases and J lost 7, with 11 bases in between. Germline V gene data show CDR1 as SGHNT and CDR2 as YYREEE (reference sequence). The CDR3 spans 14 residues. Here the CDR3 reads CASSLVGSQNIQYF. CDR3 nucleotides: TGTGCCAGCAGCTTGGTCGGGTCCCAGAACATTCAGTACTTC.

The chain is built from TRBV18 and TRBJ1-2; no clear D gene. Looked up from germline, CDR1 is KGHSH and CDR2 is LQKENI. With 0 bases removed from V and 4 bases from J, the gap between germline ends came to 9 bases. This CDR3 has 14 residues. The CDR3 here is CASSPPTGSYGYTF. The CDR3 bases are TGTGCCAGCTCACCACCCACGGGAAGCTATGGCTACACCTTC.

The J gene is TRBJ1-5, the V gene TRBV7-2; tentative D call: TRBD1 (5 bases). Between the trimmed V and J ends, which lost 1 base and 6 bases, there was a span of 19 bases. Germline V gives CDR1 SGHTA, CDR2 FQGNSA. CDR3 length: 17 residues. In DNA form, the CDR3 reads TGTGCCAGCAGCTTAGAGCGGGAGGGGAGGGGTCGTCAGCCCCAGCATTTT. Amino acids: CASSLEREGRGRQPQHF. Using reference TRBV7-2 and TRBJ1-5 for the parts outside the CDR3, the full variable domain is GAGVSQSPSNKVTEKGKDVELRCDPISGHTALYWYRQSLGQGLEFLIYFQGNSAPDKSGLPSDRFSAERTGGSVSTLTIQRTQQEDSAVYLCASSLEREGRGRQPQHFGDGTRLSIL.

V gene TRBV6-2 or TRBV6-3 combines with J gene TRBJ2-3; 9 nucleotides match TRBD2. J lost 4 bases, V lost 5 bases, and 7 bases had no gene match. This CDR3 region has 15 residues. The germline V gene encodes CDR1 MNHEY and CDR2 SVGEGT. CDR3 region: CASSTSGRSPDTQYF. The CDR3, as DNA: TGTGCCAGCAGTACCAGCGGGAGGTCCCCAGATACGCAGTATTTT.

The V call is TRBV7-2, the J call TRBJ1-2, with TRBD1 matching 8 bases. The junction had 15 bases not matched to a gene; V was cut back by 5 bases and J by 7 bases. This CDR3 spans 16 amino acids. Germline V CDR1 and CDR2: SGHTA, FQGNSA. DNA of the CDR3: TGTGCCAGCAGCCCGTTACTAGGACAGGGAAGGAGTGGCTACACCTTC. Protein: CASSPLLGQGRSGYTF.